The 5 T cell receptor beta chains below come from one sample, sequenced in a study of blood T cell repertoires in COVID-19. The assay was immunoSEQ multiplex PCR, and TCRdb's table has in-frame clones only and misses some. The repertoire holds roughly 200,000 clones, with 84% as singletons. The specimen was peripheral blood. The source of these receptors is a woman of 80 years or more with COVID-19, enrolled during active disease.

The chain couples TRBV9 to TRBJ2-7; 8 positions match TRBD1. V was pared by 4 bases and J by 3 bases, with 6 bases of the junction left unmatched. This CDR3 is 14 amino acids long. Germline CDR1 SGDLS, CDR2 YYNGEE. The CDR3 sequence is CASSSGQGHYEQYF. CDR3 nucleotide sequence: TGTGCCAGCAGCTCTGGACAGGGACACTACGAGCAGTACTTC.

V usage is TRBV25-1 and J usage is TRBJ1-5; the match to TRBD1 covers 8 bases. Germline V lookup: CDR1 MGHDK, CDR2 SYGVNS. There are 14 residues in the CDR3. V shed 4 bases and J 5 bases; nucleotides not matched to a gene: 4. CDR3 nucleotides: TGTGCCAGCAGTGGACAGGGGAGTCATCAGCCCCAGCATTTT. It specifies CASSGQGSHQPQHF.

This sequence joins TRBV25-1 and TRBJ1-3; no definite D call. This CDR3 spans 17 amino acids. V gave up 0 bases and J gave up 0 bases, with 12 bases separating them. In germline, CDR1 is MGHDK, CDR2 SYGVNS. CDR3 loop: CASSEYPSGSSGNTIYF. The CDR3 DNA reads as TGTGCCAGCAGTGAATACCCGTCGGGAAGCTCTGGAAACACCATATATTTT.

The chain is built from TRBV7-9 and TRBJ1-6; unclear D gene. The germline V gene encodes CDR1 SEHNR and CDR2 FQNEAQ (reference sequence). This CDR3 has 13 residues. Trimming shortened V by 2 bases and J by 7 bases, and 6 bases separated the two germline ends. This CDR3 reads CASSLPGNSPLHF. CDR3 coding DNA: TGTGCCAGCAGCTTACCGGGGAATTCACCCCTCCACTTT.

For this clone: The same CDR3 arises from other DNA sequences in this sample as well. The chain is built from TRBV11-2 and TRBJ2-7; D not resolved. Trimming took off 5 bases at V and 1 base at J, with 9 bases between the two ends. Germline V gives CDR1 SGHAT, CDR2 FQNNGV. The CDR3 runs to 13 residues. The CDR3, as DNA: TGTGCCAGCAGCCCCAGGCAATCCTACGAGCAGTACTTC. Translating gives CASSPRQSYEQYF.